Sequencing of this T cell receptor beta chain was carried out in a study of human T cells and chemical hapten exposure (dated by TCRdb to the early 2020s). Study-wide context: For sensitization, 2% DPC in acetone was applied to a 2 cm by 2 cm area of upper inner arm skin. Patients additionally received weekly therapeutic DPC doses to the scalp throughout the approximately 24-week study period. Patch tests used Finn chambers with 0.01% DPC on the upper back, scored after 6 days by International Contact Dermatitis Research Group standards. Most of the patients in the cohort were female, and the cohort covered alopecia areata with under or over 50% scalp involvement, alopecia totalis and alopecia universalis. Libraries were combined into a pool for sequencing, and differences in TCR yield between samples came mainly from small differences in library volumes within the pool. The study tracked peripheral blood TCR repertoire changes in vivo during primary and secondary sensitization to the hapten diphenylcyclopropenone (DPC) in alopecia patients. Blood samples were taken from patients before sensitization (week 0) and then at 2, 6 and about 24 weeks after DPC sensitization. Approximately 28 alopecia patients provided blood for TCR sequencing at one to four time points (pre-sensitization, 2, 6 and 24 weeks). Beyond this particular receptor, the publication reports: A positive correlation was found between the number of PT1 expanded TCRs and patch test score, with significance reached at thresholds 8, 16 and 32 but not 4. The number of TCRs above 1 in 1000 frequency did not change with DPC sensitization; there was no evidence of global repertoire structure alterations. Expanded TCRs formed significantly more large CDR3 similarity clusters than pre-sensitization or healthy control sets, consistent with antigen-driven responses. All patients had alopecia, a presumed autoimmune disease, so their immune response might differ from that of healthy individuals. After repeated subsampling, the strength of the expansion versus patch-test correlation and the threshold at which it became significant changed.

This clonotype was seen a few times. This clone's antigen is unknown. Base qualities were left out, and no much larger clone turns up one base away. Trimming leaves V shorter by 3 bases and J shorter by 4 bases, with the junction holding 3 bases beyond the gene matches. Spanning cysteine to phenylalanine, the CDR3 consists of 16 amino acids. Only the CDR3 part of the read is kept: 48 bases, read in frame from the first base. The protocol used for the library was RACE. For sequencing, a NextSeq 500 was employed. Library preparation attached unique molecular identifiers to individual cDNA molecules for quantitative, reproducible TCR counting. Each blood RNA sample was used to sequence both TCR alpha and TCR beta chains. The authors' pipeline ran thus. The median number of TCRs per sample was approximately 93,000, ranging from 23,224 to 690,600. V, J and CDR3 annotation of the TCR reads was carried out using the Decombinator software suite. For the PS versus PT1 abundance plots, all samples were subsampled to the same number of TCRs (28,000). Expanded TCRs were defined as absent before sensitization and observed at least eight times at the 2-week time point. The public reads were reprocessed in TCRdb via fastp at Q25 and MiXCR, keeping in-frame beta chains. CDR3 protein duplicates are merged, each entry listing the most common genes and DNA. The V and J calls and clone size are TCRdb's, not the authors'. For this sample there are about 140,000 distinct CDR3 sequences; roughly 12% appear just once. The ten largest clones take up more than 1.1% of the sample.

This specimen's time point label, interpreted: patch test 2, 6 weeks after DPC sensitization. In light of the paper, this sample's treatment or condition label describes: therapeutic diphenylcyclopropenone sensitization with weekly scalp DPC. At every patch-test visit, the blood draw took place before the patch test was put on. Patients were eligible if aged 18 to 70, diagnosed with alopecia and judged suitable for DPC therapy, and pregnant patients were excluded. Total RNA was extracted from unfractionated whole blood collected in Tempus Blood RNA tubes. This receptor was obtained from a woman aged 45-60 years with alopecia areata. Some clones in this sample may be carry-over from other donors' samples. The rearrangement combines TRBV12-3 or TRBV12-4 with TRBJ2-1, and 13 junction bases match TRBD2. Sequencing was performed on whole blood, taken in connection with sensitization to the hapten diphenylcyclopropenone (DPC). The CDR3 region reads CASSLRTSGRYNEQFF. The DNA is as follows: TGTGCCAGCAGTTTGCGGACTAGCGGGAGATACAATGAGCAGTTCTTC.